The 21 T cell receptor beta chains below all came from one sample that was sequenced in a study of cytomegalovirus exposure and HLA in healthy donors. Primers: 60 Vbeta forward and 13 Jbeta reverse. Measured with immunoSEQ multiplex PCR; TCRdb has only the in-frame clones, and not every one. The sample consists of under 200,000 clones, roughly 80% of them appearing once. Sequencing was done on a sample of PBMCs. The receptors derive from a human donor in good health.

V usage is TRBV4-3 and J usage is TRBJ2-1; TRBD2 matches at 12 bases. Germline trimming cut 0 bases from V and 12 bases from J; bases unmatched to any gene: 6. Germline lookup yields CDR1 LGHNA and CDR2 YSLEER. The CDR3 runs 15 residues. CDR3 coding DNA: TGCGCCAGCAGCCAAGATGTGACTAGCGGGGGCATGCAGTTCTTC. It yields the protein CASSQDVTSGGMQFF.

The V call is TRBV7-2, the J call TRBJ2-7; 9 bases agree with TRBD2. CDR3 length equals 15 residues. Germline V CDR1 and CDR2: SGHTA, FQGNSA. V lost 6 bases to trimming and J lost 0 bases; unmatched junction nucleotides: 6. Written as DNA, the CDR3 is TGTGCCAGCAGTAGGGCGGGGGGGCCCTCCTACGAGCAGTACTTC. Translated: CASSRAGGPSYEQYF.

The chain is built from TRBV13 and TRBJ2-1; D unclear. Germline V gene sequence: CDR1 PRHDT, CDR2 FYEKMQ (reference sequence). V lost 8 bases, J lost 4 bases, and 15 bases lay in between. CDR3 length equals 14 residues. The CDR3 nucleotides are TGTGCCAGCTCGGCGGAATCCCTTTACAATGAGCAGTTCTTC. Translated, it gives CASSAESLYNEQFF.

The chain uses TRBV4-2 and TRBJ2-7, with D possibly TRBD1 on 6 matching bases. The CDR3 length is 16 residues. Germline CDR1 is LGHNA and CDR2 is YNFKEQ. Between the trimmed V and J ends, which lost 3 bases and 5 bases, there was a span of 20 bases. CDR3 protein: CASSHDDRTLGHEQYF. CDR3 nucleotides: TGTGCCAGCAGCCACGACGACAGGACCCTTGGCCACGAGCAGTACTTC.

The rearrangement joins TRBV15 to TRBJ2-5; 7 bases map to TRBD2. The germline V gene has CDR1 LNHNV and CDR2 YYDKDF (reference sequence). This CDR3 region has 16 residues. Trimming at V came to 0 bases and at J to 3 bases, leaving 7 bases not matched to a gene. The CDR3 coding sequence is TGTGCCACCAGCAGAGATGCGGGCGGGGGTGAAGAGACCCAGTACTTC. Translation: CATSRDAGGGEETQYF.

V usage is TRBV28 and J usage is TRBJ1-5; D not resolved. CDR1 MDHEN and CDR2 SYDVKM come from the germline V gene. V gave up 6 bases and J gave up 4 bases, with 22 bases separating them. The CDR3 has 17 amino acids. The CDR3 protein is CASSTHRGGLLNQPQHF. Written as DNA, the CDR3 is TGTGCCAGCAGCACACACCGGGGTGGACTCCTTAATCAGCCCCAGCATTTT.

Concerning this clone: The junction shows a germline mismatch at one end, possibly a read error. V and J are TRBV2 and TRBJ2-7; D perhaps matches TRBD1 (5 bases). The CDR3 consists of 11 residues. Germline V gene lookup returns CDR1 SNHLY and CDR2 FYNNEI. The CDR3 nucleotides read TGTGCCAGCAGTGTTCTGGGCCCAGGGAACTTC. Protein: CASSVLGPGNF.

This rearrangement joins TRBV4-3 to TRBJ2-5; 11 nucleotides align to TRBD1. V was pared by 0 bases and J by 4 bases, with 7 bases of the junction left unmatched. The CDR3 is 17 amino acids. Germline V gives CDR1 LGHNA, CDR2 YSLEER. For the CDR3, the DNA is TGCGCCAGCAGCCAAGATTGGACAGGGGGCATTCGAGAGACCCAGTACTTC. Its protein is CASSQDWTGGIRETQYF.

The chain carries TRBV7-2 and TRBJ2-3; no reliable D call. Trimming shortened V by 1 base and J by 2 bases, and 10 bases separated the two germline ends. Germline loops: CDR1 SGHTA, CDR2 FQGNSA. This CDR3 has 15 residues. The CDR3 loop reads CASSLGEVSTDTQYF. DNA for the CDR3: TGTGCCAGCAGCTTAGGAGAAGTCTCCACAGATACGCAGTATTTT.

The chain is built from TRBV5-1 and TRBJ1-1; possibly TRBD1 for D (5 bases). Trimming removed 1 base at V and 11 bases at J, with 15 bases between. Germline CDR1 reads SGHRS; CDR2 reads YFSETQ. The CDR3 length is 13 residues. In DNA form, the CDR3 reads TGCGCCAGCAGCTTGTCGGAAAACAGACAGGCTTTCTTT. This gives the protein CASSLSENRQAFF.

The V call is TRBV5-1, the J call TRBJ2-7; 9 bases line up with TRBD2. V was pared by 4 bases and J by 1 base, with 12 bases of the junction left unmatched. In germline, CDR1 is SGHRS, CDR2 YFSETQ. CDR3 length equals 17 residues. The CDR3 sequence is CASSPVPSGATSYEQYF. The CDR3 DNA sequence: TGCGCCAGCAGCCCTGTGCCTAGCGGGGCTACGTCCTACGAGCAGTACTTC. The whole variable domain, filled in from reference TRBV5-1 and TRBJ2-7, reads KAGVTQTPRYLIKTRGQQVTLSCSPISGHRSVSWYQQTPGQGLQFLFEYFSETQRNKGNFPGRFSGRQFSNSRSEMNVSTLELGDSALYLCASSPVPSGATSYEQYFGPGTRLTVT.

This clone was counted between two and nine times. The V call is TRBV4-1, the J call TRBJ1-5, with a possible D match to TRBD1 (6 bases). The V gene lost 0 bases and the J gene lost 6 bases, with 12 bases spanning the gap. This CDR3 is 15 amino acids long. From germline, CDR1 is MGHRA and CDR2 YSYEKL. This CDR3 reads CASSQEGRGVQPQHF. Written as DNA, the CDR3 is TGCGCCAGCAGCCAAGAAGGCAGGGGAGTTCAGCCCCAGCATTTT.

CDR3 in amino acids: CASSDRRVYEQYF. The DNA for the CDR3 is TGTGCCAGCAGTGACAGGAGGGTGTACGAGCAGTACTTC. The rearrangement uses TRBV6-1 and TRBJ2-7; a possible D gene is TRBD2 (6 bases). CDR1 and CDR2 from the germline V gene are MNHNS and SASEGT. This CDR3 contains 13 residues. Trimming removed 3 bases from V and 4 bases from J, with 10 bases in between.

A few counts support this clone. The rearrangement joins TRBV4-3 to TRBJ2-5; no clear D gene. Germline CDR1 is LGHNA and CDR2 is YSLEER. V was trimmed by 0 bases and J by 2 bases, leaving 10 bases between them. This CDR3 contains 15 residues. CDR3 protein: CASSQDQRLQETQYF. The CDR3 DNA reads as TGCGCCAGCAGCCAAGATCAGCGACTGCAAGAGACCCAGTACTTC.

The chain uses TRBV5-4 and TRBJ2-1, with 13 bases aligning to TRBD2. This CDR3 has 19 amino acids. The V gene's germline CDR1 is SGHNT and CDR2 YYREEE (reference sequence). J gave up 0 bases and V 4 bases, and 10 bases lay outside the gene matches. This chain's CDR3 is CASSPGTSGAVLSYNEQFF. In nucleotides, the CDR3 is TGTGCCAGCAGCCCCGGGACTAGCGGGGCGGTCCTCTCCTACAATGAGCAGTTCTTC.

This clone was seen a handful of times. V and J are TRBV5-1 and TRBJ2-5; TRBD2 aligns across 7 bases. Germline lookup yields CDR1 SGHRS and CDR2 YFSETQ. Losses at the gene ends were 2 bases for V and 12 bases for J; bases not matched to a gene: 7. CDR3 length equals 12 residues. Here the CDR3 reads CASSLEAGSKYF. The DNA for the CDR3 is TGCGCCAGCAGCTTAGAAGCGGGGTCTAAGTACTTC.

This chain uses TRBV2 with TRBJ2-5, with 11 positions matching TRBD2. Germline values: CDR1 SNHLY, CDR2 FYNNEI. CDR3 length: 15 amino acids. V lost 7 bases to trimming and J lost 5 bases; unmatched junction nucleotides: 9. The CDR3 DNA is TGTGCCAGCAAAGGGACTAGCGGCTTGAGGGAGACCCAGTACTTC. Protein: CASKGTSGLRETQYF.

The V call is TRBV4-1, the J call TRBJ1-1, with TRBD1 matching over 8 bases. The V and J ends lost 5 bases and 4 bases, in that order; junction bases with no gene match: 6. CDR1 MGHRA and CDR2 YSYEKL come from the germline V gene. The CDR3 sequence is 14 residues long. The CDR3 reads CASSYRGGVTEAFF. In DNA, the CDR3 is TGCGCCAGCAGCTACAGGGGGGGGGTCACTGAAGCTTTCTTT.

The V gene is TRBV13, the J gene TRBJ2-7; D is uncertain. The CDR3 runs to 13 residues. V was pared by 4 bases and J by 2 bases, with 9 bases between. Germline V lookup: CDR1 PRHDT, CDR2 FYEKMQ (reference sequence). CDR3: CASSSLPTYEQYF. CDR3 in DNA: TGTGCCAGCAGCTCACTACCAACCTACGAGCAGTACTTC.

The chain has TRBV11-3 and TRBJ1-2; 9 bases map to TRBD1. This CDR3 contains 13 residues. Germline V gene data show CDR1 as SGHNT and CDR2 as YENEEA. J lost 11 bases, V lost 5 bases, and 9 bases had no gene match. CDR3 nucleotide sequence: TGTGCCAGCAGCCCCGGGACAGGGAGGCAATACACCTTC. This gives the protein CASSPGTGRQYTF.

The CDR3 region is CASSQDAGKETQYF. The CDR3 DNA is TGTGCCAGCAGCCAAGATGCGGGGAAAGAGACCCAGTACTTC. The chain joins TRBV4-2 to TRBJ2-5; possible D gene TRBD2, 6 bases. CDR3 length equals 14 residues. The ends were cut back, 0 bases at V and 3 bases at J, with 8 bases in the middle. Germline V lookup: CDR1 LGHNA, CDR2 YNFKEQ.